This T cell receptor beta chain comes out of a study of molecular identifiers for immune sequencing clone quantification. About this clonotype itself: Its antigen is not known.

General study findings and limits: Spiked Jurkat TCR RNA equivalent to one cell was reportedly detectable in approximately 970,000 naive cells. Highly expanded clone sizes could be underestimated by identical TCR molecules that share a barcode.

Germline assignment: CDR1 MNHEY and CDR2 SMNVEV (reference sequence). Trimming shortened V by 3 bases and J by 0 bases, and 13 bases separated the two germline ends. CDR3 size: 16 residues. Sorting recovered naive CD8 T cells on a CD8+CD4-CCR7+CD45RA+ profile. Library preparation followed earlier protocols using designated TCR primers. Each CDR3 protein gets one entry after TCRdb re-called the PCR reads with MiXCR. Found here are about 320,000 distinct CDR3 sequences, roughly 24% of them singletons; the top ten hold roughly 0.7%. Sequenced sample: naive CD8+ T cells from blood, with Jurkat cell RNA spiked in. Subset reported: FACS-sorted CD8+CD4-CCR7+CD45RA+ naive T cells. The origin of this receptor is a human donor in good health. Some libraries in this study had Jurkat cell RNA spiked in. The chain has TRBV27 and TRBJ2-3; D ambiguous. The CDR3 reads CASSFSLGPSTDTQYF. CDR3 DNA: TGTGCCAGCAGTTTCTCCCTGGGCCCTAGCACAGATACGCAGTATTTT.